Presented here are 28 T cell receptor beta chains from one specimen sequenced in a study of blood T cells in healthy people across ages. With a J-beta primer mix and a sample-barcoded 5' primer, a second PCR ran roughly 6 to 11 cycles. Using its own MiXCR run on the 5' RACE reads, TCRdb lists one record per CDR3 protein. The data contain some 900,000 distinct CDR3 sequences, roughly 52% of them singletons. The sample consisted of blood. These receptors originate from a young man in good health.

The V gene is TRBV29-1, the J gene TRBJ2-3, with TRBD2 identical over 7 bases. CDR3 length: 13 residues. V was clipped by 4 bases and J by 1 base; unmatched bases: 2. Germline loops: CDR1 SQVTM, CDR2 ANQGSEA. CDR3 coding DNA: TGCAGCGTTGCGGCGGGGGGCACAGATACGCAGTATTTT. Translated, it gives CSVAAGGTDTQYF.

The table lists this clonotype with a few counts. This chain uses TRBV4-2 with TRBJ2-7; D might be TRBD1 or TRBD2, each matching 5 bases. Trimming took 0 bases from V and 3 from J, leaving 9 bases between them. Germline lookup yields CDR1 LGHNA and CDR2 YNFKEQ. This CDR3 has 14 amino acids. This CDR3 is CASSQERGHYEQYF. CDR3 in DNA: TGTGCCAGCAGCCAAGAGAGGGGCCACTACGAGCAGTACTTC.

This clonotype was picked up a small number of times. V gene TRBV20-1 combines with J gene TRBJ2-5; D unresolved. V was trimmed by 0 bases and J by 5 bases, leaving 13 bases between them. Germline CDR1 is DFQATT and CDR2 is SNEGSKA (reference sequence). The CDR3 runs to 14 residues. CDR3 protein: CSARDARTPETQYF. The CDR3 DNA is TGCAGTGCTAGAGATGCCAGGACCCCTGAGACCCAGTACTTC.

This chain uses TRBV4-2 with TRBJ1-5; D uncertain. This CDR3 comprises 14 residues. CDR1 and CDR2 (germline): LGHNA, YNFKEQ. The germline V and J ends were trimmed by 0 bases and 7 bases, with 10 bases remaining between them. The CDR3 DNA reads TGTGCCAGCAGCCAAGATACCGTCGGGCAGCCCCAGCATTTT. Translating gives CASSQDTVGQPQHF.

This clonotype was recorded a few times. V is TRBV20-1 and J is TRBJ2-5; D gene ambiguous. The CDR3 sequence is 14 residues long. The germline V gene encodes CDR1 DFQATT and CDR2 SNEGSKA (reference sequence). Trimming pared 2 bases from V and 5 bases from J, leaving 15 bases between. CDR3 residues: CSARKGLSRETQYF. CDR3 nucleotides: TGCAGTGCTAGAAAGGGTTTATCGAGGGAGACCCAGTACTTC.

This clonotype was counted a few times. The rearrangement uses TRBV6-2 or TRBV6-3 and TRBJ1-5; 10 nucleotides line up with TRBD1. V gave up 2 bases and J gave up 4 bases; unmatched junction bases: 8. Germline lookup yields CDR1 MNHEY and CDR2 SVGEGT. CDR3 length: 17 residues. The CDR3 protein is CASSYQLTGGMNQPQHF. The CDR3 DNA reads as TGTGCCAGCAGTTACCAGTTGACAGGGGGCATGAATCAGCCCCAGCATTTT.

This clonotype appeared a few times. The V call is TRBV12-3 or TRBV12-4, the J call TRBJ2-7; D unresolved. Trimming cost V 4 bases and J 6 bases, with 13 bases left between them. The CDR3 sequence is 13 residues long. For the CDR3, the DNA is TGTGCCAGCAGTTCAACAGAGTTTAGCGAGCAGTACTTC. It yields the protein CASSSTEFSEQYF.

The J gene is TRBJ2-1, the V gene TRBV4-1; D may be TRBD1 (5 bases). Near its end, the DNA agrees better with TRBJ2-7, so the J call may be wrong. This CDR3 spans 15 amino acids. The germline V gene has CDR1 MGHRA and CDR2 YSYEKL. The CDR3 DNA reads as TGCGCCAGCAGCCAAGGACAGAGCTCCTACAATGAGCAGTACTTC. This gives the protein CASSQGQSSYNEQYF.

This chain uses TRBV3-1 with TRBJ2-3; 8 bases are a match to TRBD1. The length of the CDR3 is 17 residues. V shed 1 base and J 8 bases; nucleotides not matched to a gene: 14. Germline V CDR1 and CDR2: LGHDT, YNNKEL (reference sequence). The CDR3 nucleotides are TGTGCCAGCAGCCAAGCCCAGGGGGCGAGGTCCGCAGGTACGCAGTATTTT. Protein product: CASSQAQGARSAGTQYF.

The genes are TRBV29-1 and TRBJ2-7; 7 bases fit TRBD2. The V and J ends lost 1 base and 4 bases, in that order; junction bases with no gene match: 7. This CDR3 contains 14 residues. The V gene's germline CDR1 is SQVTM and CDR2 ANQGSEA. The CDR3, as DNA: TGCAGCGTTGAAGGGGAGACTAGCCCGTACGAGCAGTACTTC. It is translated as CSVEGETSPYEQYF.

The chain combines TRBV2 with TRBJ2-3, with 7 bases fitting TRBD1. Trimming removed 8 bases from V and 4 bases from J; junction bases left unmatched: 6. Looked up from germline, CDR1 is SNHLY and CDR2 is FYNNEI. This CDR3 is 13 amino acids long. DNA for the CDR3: TGTGCCAGCCTCCGACAGGGTCCAGATACGCAGTATTTT. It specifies CASLRQGPDTQYF.

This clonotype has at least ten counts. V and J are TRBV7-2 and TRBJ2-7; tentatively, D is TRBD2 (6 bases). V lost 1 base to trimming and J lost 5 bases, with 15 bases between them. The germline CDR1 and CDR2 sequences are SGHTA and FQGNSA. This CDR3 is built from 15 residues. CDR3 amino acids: CASSLGGAKKNEQYF. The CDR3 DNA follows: TGTGCCAGCAGCTTAGGCGGGGCCAAAAAGAACGAGCAGTACTTC.

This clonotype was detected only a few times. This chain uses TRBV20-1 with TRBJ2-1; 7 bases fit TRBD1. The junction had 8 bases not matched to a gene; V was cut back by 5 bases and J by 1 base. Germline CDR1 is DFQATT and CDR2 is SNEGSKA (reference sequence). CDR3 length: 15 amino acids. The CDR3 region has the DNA TGCAGTGCTCAACCCGGGACAGTATCCTACAATGAGCAGTTCTTC. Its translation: CSAQPGTVSYNEQFF.

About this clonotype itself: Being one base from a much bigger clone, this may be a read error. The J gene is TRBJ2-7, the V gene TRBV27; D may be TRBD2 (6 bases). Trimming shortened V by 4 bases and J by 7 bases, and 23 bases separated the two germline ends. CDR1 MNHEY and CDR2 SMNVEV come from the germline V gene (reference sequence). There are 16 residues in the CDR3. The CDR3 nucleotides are TGTGCCAGCAGTTCCCTTGCGGCGGGCGGGAACAATGAGCAGTACTTC. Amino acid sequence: CASSSLAAGGNNEQYF.

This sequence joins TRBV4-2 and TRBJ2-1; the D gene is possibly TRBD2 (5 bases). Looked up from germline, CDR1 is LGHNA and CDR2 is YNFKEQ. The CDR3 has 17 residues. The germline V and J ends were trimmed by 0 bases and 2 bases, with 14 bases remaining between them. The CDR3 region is CASSQDMDSTTYNEQFF. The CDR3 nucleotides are TGTGCCAGCAGCCAAGATATGGACTCGACAACCTACAATGAGCAGTTCTTC.

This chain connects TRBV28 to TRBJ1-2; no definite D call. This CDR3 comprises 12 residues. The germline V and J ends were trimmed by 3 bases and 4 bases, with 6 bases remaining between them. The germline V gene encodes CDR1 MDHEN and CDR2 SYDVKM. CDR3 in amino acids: CASSFQIYGYTF. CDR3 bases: TGTGCCAGCAGTTTCCAGATCTATGGCTACACCTTC.

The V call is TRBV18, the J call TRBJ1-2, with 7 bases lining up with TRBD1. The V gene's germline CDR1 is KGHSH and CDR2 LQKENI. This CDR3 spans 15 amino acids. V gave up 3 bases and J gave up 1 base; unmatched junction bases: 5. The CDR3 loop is CASSPTGQVNYGYTF. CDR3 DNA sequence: TGTGCCAGCTCACCGACAGGGCAGGTTAACTATGGCTACACCTTC.

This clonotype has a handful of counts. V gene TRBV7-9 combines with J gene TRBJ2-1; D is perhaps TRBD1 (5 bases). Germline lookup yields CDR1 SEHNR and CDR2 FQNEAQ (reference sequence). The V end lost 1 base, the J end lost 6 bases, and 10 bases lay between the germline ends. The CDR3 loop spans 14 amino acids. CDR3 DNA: TGTGCCAGCAGCTTAGTGCAGGGTATCAATGAGCAGTTCTTC. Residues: CASSLVQGINEQFF. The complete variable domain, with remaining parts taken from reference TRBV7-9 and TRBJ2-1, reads DTGVSQNPRHKITKRGQNVTFRCDPISEHNRLYWYRQTLGQGPEFLTYFQNEAQLEKSRLLSDRFSAERPKGSFSTLEIQRTEQGDSAMYLCASSLVQGINEQFFGPGTRLTVL.

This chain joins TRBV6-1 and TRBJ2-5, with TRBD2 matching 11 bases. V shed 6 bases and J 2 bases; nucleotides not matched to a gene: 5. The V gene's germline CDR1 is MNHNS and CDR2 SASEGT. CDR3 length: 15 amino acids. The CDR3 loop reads CASRRLAGTQETQYF. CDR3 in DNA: TGTGCCAGCAGAAGACTAGCGGGGACTCAAGAGACCCAGTACTTC.

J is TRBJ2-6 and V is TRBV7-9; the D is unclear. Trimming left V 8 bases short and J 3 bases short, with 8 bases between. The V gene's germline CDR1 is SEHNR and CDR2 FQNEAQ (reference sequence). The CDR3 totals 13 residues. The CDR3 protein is CASEGGGANVLTF. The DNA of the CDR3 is TGTGCCAGCGAAGGTGGTGGGGCCAACGTCCTGACTTTC.

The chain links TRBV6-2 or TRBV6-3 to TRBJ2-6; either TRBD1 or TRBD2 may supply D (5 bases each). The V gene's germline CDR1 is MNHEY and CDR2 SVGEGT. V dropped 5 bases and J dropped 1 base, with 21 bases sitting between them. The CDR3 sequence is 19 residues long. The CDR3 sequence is CASSPFRDPLRSGANVLTF. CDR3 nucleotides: TGTGCCAGCAGTCCGTTTCGGGACCCCCTTCGATCTGGGGCCAACGTCCTGACTTTC.

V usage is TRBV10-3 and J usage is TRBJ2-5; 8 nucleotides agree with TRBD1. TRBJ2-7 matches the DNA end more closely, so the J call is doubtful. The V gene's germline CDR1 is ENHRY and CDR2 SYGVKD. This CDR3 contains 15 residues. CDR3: CAISDQDRGAYEQYF. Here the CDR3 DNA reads TGTGCCATCAGTGATCAAGACAGGGGTGCCTACGAGCAGTACTTC.

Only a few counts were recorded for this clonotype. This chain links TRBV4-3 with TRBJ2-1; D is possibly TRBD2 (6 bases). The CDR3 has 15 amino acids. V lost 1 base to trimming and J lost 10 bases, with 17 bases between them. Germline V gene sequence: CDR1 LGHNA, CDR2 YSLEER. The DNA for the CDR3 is TGCGCCAGCAGCCAAGCTCTACTCACCGCGGGGGAGCAGTTCTTC. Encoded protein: CASSQALLTAGEQFF.

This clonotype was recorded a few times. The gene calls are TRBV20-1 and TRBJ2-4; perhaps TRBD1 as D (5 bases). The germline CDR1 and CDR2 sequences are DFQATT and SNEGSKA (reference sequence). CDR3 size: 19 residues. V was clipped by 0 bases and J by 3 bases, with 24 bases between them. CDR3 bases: TGCAGTGCTAGAGAGCTTCGTGGGGCTACCCAATTGAGCAAAAACATTCAGTACTTC. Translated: CSARELRGATQLSKNIQYF.

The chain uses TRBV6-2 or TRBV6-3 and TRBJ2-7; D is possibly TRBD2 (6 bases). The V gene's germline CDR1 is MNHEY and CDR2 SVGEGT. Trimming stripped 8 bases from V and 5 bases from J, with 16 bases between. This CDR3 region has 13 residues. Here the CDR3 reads CASSTGGINEQYF. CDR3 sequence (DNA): TGTGCCAGCTCTACCGGAGGGATCAACGAGCAGTACTTC.

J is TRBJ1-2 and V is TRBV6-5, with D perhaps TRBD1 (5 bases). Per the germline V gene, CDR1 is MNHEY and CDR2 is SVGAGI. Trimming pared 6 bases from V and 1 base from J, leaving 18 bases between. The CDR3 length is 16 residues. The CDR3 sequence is CASRGPGTELNYGYTF. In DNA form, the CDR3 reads TGTGCCAGCAGAGGGCCCGGGACGGAGCTTAACTATGGCTACACCTTC.

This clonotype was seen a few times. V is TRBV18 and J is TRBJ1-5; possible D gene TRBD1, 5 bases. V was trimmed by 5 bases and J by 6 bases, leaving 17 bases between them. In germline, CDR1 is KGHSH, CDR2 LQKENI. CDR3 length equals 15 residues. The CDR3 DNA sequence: TGTGCCAGCTCAGCGATAAGCGGGGGTGCTCAGCCCCAGCATTTT. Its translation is CASSAISGGAQPQHF.

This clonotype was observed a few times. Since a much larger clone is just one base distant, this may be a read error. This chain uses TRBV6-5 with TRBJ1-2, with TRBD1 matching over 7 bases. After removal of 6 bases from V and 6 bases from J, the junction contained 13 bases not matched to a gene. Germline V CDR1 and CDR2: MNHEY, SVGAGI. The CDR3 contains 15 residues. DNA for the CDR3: TGTGCCAGCAGACGAGAGGGGGCAGGGGTCGATGGCTACACCTTC. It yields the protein CASRREGAGVDGYTF.